The source of this TCR beta chain is a study of shared clonotypes between healthy human individuals. General study points: Among donors, the sharing of clonotypes was expected to be influenced by sequencing depth.

This CDR3 has 17 residues. The V gene lost 6 bases and the J gene lost 2 bases, with 21 bases spanning the gap. The germline V gene has CDR1 MDHEN and CDR2 SYDVKM. Some clones are missing from TCRdb's copy, which holds only in-frame ones; the method was immunoSEQ multiplex PCR. The sample has over a million clones; around 82% are singletons. A few counts support this clone. Its antigen is as yet unknown. Material for sequencing was memory CD4+ T cells from PBMCs. The subset is: CD45RA-negative fraction. The receptor's source is a man between 18 and 29 years old in good health. Some clones in this sample may be carry-over from other donors' samples. The V gene is TRBV28, the J gene TRBJ2-3; possibly TRBD2 for D (5 bases). CDR3 region: CASSPFHLRGNTDTQYF. The CDR3 region has the DNA TGTGCCAGCAGCCCGTTCCACTTGAGAGGGAACACAGATACGCAGTATTTT. The full variable domain, with the rest looked up from reference TRBV28 and TRBJ2-3, is DVKVTQSSRYLVKRTGEKVFLECVQDMDHENMFWYRQDPGLGLRLIYFSYDVKMKEKGDIPEGYSVSREKKERFSLILESASTNQTSMYLCASSPFHLRGNTDTQYFGPGTRLTVL.